This TCR beta chain appears in the sequencing data of a study of cytomegalovirus exposure and HLA in healthy donors (dated by TCRdb to the late 2010s). Context from the whole study: According to an earlier analysis of a few hundred of the donors, roughly 180 million T cells yielded over 100 million unique TCR beta sequences and approximately 280 Gb of sequence data. Roughly 320 gigabases of sequencing data and roughly 80 million unique TCR sequences made up an early release that covered about 640 HLA-typed donors. Among the roughly 410 genotyped donors, around 81% belonged to the genetic ancestry cluster associated with self-reported Caucasian donors. The study aimed to test whether signatures of past pathogen exposure could be identified by cataloging public T cell receptors. The T cell repertoires of several hundred subjects were profiled by immunosequencing and related to cytomegalovirus serostatus. In addition to the first cohort of approximately 650 subjects, a separate validation cohort of about 120 different subjects was used. High-throughput TCR immunosequencing, statistical association of individual TCRs with disease status, and machine learning were combined to predict cytomegalovirus infection status. A later analysis re-analyzed previously published TCR beta repertoires from 500 to 700 donors and added high-resolution HLA genotyping to study TCR occurrence patterns. Rather than drawing on any new phenotypic data, the later analysis identified candidate immune exposures from TCR beta sequences and the way those sequences occurred across donors. An earlier analysis of roughly 580 of the donors used high-throughput TCR beta sequencing to judge whether each TCR beta V gene segment behaved as functional or pseudogenic. Alongside the repertoire data, information on donor age, sex, ethnicity and CMV serostatus was compiled. A later genetic analysis took genome-wide SNP genotypes for 398 of the 666 donors and used that subset as a discovery cohort. All discovery cohort repertoires had been generated using a single sequencing platform. Class I and class II HLA loci were covered by the typing at four-digit resolution. Typing coverage differed by locus: A, B, C, DRB1 and DQB1 were typed in roughly 629-640 donors, DQA1 in 522, DPA1 in over 600, and DPB1 in 472. A handful of DR-DQ haplotypes were handled as single units for association and clustering because linkage in the cohort was strong. Among some 400 genotyped donors of the cohort, an average of around 250,000 unique TCR beta nucleotide sequences was sequenced per donor, of which roughly 18% were non-productive.

Trimming costs V 4 bases and J 6 bases, and their ends lie 11 bases apart. Via the germline V gene, CDR1 is SGDLS and CDR2 YYNGEE. Measured from the cysteine to the phenylalanine, the CDR3 is 13 residues long. Only the CDR3 region is kept as DNA, spanning 39 bases read in frame from base 1. The cohort comprised 666 healthy bone marrow donors. At the time of sampling, every cohort member was nominally healthy, though immune exposures that went unrecorded were likely present. The donor tested CMV seronegative, placing the donor among the roughly 340 seronegative members of the cohort. Every donor gave a peripheral blood sample, and the peripheral blood mononuclear cells from that sample were used for TCR beta sequencing. The Qiagen DNeasy Blood Extraction Kit was used to extract genomic DNA from the blood cell samples. Library generation was performed with the immunoSEQ multiplex PCR assay. The multiplex PCR relied on a mix of 60 forward primers for TCR Vbeta segments and 13 reverse primers for TCR Jbeta segments. Amplification of the CDR3 region of rearranged TCR beta genes was performed with a multiplex PCR assay on genomic DNA. Amplified TCR beta libraries were sequenced as 87-base-pair reads on the Illumina HiSeq System. The original methods were these. A later analysis counted some 74 million unique TCR beta chains across the 600 to 850 repertoires, and 9 million to 14 million of these chains were shared by at least two donors. A nearest-neighbor algorithm error-corrected the raw reads and collapsed the reads into unique sequences, merging closely related sequences to remove PCR and sequencing errors. V, D and J gene segments were assigned by aligning CDR3 sequences to IMGT reference sequences. Each retained sequence needed at least a six-nucleotide match to both a V gene segment and a J gene segment. A rearrangement counted as productive if the CDR3 had no stop codons and remained in frame with V and J, and every other rearrangement counted as non-productive. CDR3 was defined according to IMGT convention as the region running from the second conserved V-encoded cysteine to the conserved J-encoded phenylalanine. Sequences without an unambiguous match to a single V gene segment were excluded from the earlier analysis of approximately 560 of the donors. An earlier analysis of approximately 590 of the donors called V segments functional above 56.7% productive rearrangements and segregating when the between-donor standard deviation exceeded 5%. A statistical classification framework was built for diagnosing cytomegalovirus status from the catalog of TCR beta chain sequences. A later analysis assigned V and J genes by comparing TCR nucleotide sequences with IMGT/GENE-DB human TR gene sequences. Using the TCRdist pipeline, a later analysis assigned CDR3 sequences along with most-parsimonious VDJ recombination scenarios. In a later analysis, every TCR beta chain was defined by the combination of its CDR3 amino acid sequence and its V-gene family, and reads without a unique V-gene family were dropped. To address suspected cross-contamination and a sequencing artifact, a later analysis removed 450 to 700 highly shared, low-generation-probability nucleotide sequences. In a later analysis, a clonal expansion index was calculated for each public chain from normalized within-repertoire ranks of inferred template counts. In a later analysis, generation probabilities were computed with a VDJ recombination model fitted to out-of-frame rearrangements, and the resulting probabilities were checked against IGoR. Hypergeometric tests were used in a later analysis to score TCR-TCR, TCR-HLA and TCR-CMV co-occurrence, with a repertoire-size bias correction applied to the TCR pairs. A later analysis estimated false discovery rates by permuting HLA or CMV assignments 20 times. A later analysis grouped co-occurring TCRs with DBSCAN, adding TCRdist sequence similarity when clustering within HLA-allele-positive subsets. Repertoires with fewer than 30,000 or more than 120,000 public chains, plus five repertoires with anomalous nucleotide sharing, were excluded from co-occurrence clustering. Here the immuneACCESS table is served through TCRdb, limited to in-frame sequences with V and J called. Missing clones are a known gap in these copies; in checked studies unresolved V genes cover under half, and the rest lacks a known reason. V, J and clone size are taken as reported in that table, and D and trimming were inferred from the DNA itself. The sample data list under 150,000 clones, and 70% to 80% of these were observed just once. About 3.4% of the sample belongs to the ten largest clones.

As concerns this clone: The antigen this receptor binds is unknown. Qualities for individual bases were not recorded, and no much larger clone is one base off.

The full study reports these points: V-gene and J-gene trimming of TCR beta chains was associated with a missense DCLRE1C variant in a later genetic analysis, and the association was replicated in an independent cohort. Assigning TCR associations to individual alleles was difficult when HLA alleles, especially DR and DQ, strongly co-occurred. Because HLA typing was unavailable for some donors at each locus, only the typed subset was used in association tests. A cluster of highly shared sequence variants was judged likely to be a technical artifact of the sequencing pipeline. Most CMV-associated TCR beta chains appeared to be HLA-restricted in a later analysis, and the HLA associations seemed to be driven largely by CMV exposure. Correlated functional status among segregating V segments might reflect linkage disequilibrium, but an unknown experimental factor could not be ruled out. Because counts were too low, roughly 16 rarely observed V segments, including chromosome 9 orphons, were excluded from the earlier analysis of some 540 of the donors. In an earlier analysis of over 550 of the donors, most TCR beta V segments were observed in productive rearrangements about 87% or about 30% of the time, broadly matching IMGT annotations. Because the 87-base-pair reads could not distinguish some IMGT-functional V segments, including TRBV6-2 and TRBV6-3, those segments were excluded. Compared with the approximately 670-donor mean, donors in an Asian-associated ancestry cluster had fewer N-insertions in productive TCRs, according to a later genetic analysis. Roughly uniform sequencing depth across donors was assumed in presence/absence analyses, although this assumption may not hold. Only TCR beta chains were sequenced in this cohort, and the absence of alpha or paired-chain data limited detectable features. A few of the identified cytomegalovirus-associated TCR beta chains were confirmed in vitro to be specific for cytomegalovirus antigens. Immune exposure information for the cohort was limited to CMV serostatus. In the study, 164 TCR beta chains were listed as associated with cytomegalovirus. It was suggested by the authors that the approach could potentially be generalized to other disease states and immunological phenotypes. A later analysis found that HLA-associated TCR beta chains were more clonally expanded and had lower generation probabilities than equally common non-associated chains. The classifier was reported to diagnose cytomegalovirus status with high specificity and sensitivity in both the original and validation cohorts. Most TCR sequences were seen in very few donors, while some public TCRs were found in many individuals. A further reported finding was that TCR beta sequences accurately predicted the HLA-A and HLA-B alleles for most subjects in the first cohort. In a later analysis, several top co-occurrence clusters were reported to appear linked to parvovirus B19, influenza, CMV and Epstein-Barr virus. A later analysis found that TCR association rates varied across HLA loci, with DRB1 alleles showing the most associated TCRs and HLA-C alleles the fewest. At a false discovery rate of 0.05, a later analysis linked about 16,000 TCR beta sequences to specific HLA alleles.

Sequencing was done on a sample of PBMCs. This receptor was obtained from a young man in good health and CMV-seronegative. Rearrangement joined TRBV9 to TRBJ2-4; a tentative D call is TRBD1 (5 bases match). The CDR3: CASSRGPPNIQYF. The DNA sequence is as follows: TGTGCCAGCAGCAGGGGCCCCCCAAACATTCAGTACTTC. Reference TRBV9 and TRBJ2-4 genes cover what lies past the CDR3, so the full variable domain is DSGVTQTPKHLITATGQRVTLRCSPRSGDLSVYWYQQSLDQGLQFLIQYYNGEERAKGNILERFSAQQFPDLHSELNLSSLELGDSALYFCASSRGPPNIQYFGAGTRLSVL.